Each of the 27 T cell receptor beta chains below was sequenced from the same sample in a study of T cells in Graves' hyperthyroidism and ophthalmopathy. RNA transcripts served as the template for amplifying TCR beta CDR3 regions. First-round RT-PCR with HTBI primers amplified the TCR CDR3 region. TCRdb independently ran MiXCR on the multiplex PCR reads; one entry per CDR3 protein. The sample has under 350,000 distinct CDR3 sequences, around a sixth seen once. What was sequenced was blood. These receptors all come from a woman aged 50 to 65 with Graves' hyperthyroidism.

This clonotype was detected a few times. J is TRBJ2-5 and V is TRBV12-3 or TRBV12-4; 7 positions agree with TRBD2. Trimming cost V 7 bases and J 5 bases; bases outside gene matches: 10. This CDR3 is built from 14 residues. CDR3 sequence: CASNSRGEQETQYF. CDR3 nucleotides: TGTGCCAGCAATTCCCGGGGGGAGCAGGAGACCCAGTACTTC.

There are a few counts of this clonotype. CDR3 loop: CASSFGGGEQETQYF. Here the CDR3 DNA reads TGCGCCAGCAGCTTCGGCGGGGGGGAACAAGAGACCCAGTACTTC. This chain links TRBV5-1 with TRBJ2-5, with 9 bases fitting TRBD2. Germline CDR1 SGHRS, CDR2 YFSETQ. Trimming removed 2 bases from V and 2 bases from J; junction bases left unmatched: 4. This CDR3 contains 15 residues.

This clonotype was found many times. The V call is TRBV2, the J call TRBJ1-1; D gene ambiguous. Trimming shortened V by 2 bases and J by 1 base, and 8 bases separated the two germline ends. The CDR3 has 14 residues. The V gene's germline CDR1 is SNHLY and CDR2 FYNNEI. DNA for the CDR3: TGTGCCAGCAGTGAACGGGGTAAGAACACTGAAGCTTTCTTT. Encoded protein: CASSERGKNTEAFF.

The chain recombines TRBV5-8 with TRBJ1-3; no firm D call. Trimming stripped 2 bases from V and 2 bases from J, with 8 bases between. Germline CDR1 is SGHTS and CDR2 is YDEGEE. This CDR3 has 14 residues. The DNA for the CDR3 is TGTGCCAGCAGCTTTAAAATCCCTGGAAACACCATATATTTT. Residues: CASSFKIPGNTIYF.

This chain connects TRBV18 to TRBJ1-6; D is perhaps TRBD1 (6 bases). Germline V gene sequence: CDR1 KGHSH, CDR2 LQKENI. Between the trimmed V and J ends, which lost 6 bases and 8 bases, there was a span of 14 bases. CDR3 size: 14 residues. CDR3: CASSETGPDSPLHF. The CDR3 coding sequence is TGTGCCAGCTCCGAGACAGGTCCAGATTCACCCCTCCACTTT.

In the case of this clonotype: The junction departs from germline at one end; a sequencing error may be responsible. The CDR3 loop reads CASSLWREGRNEQLF. CDR3 sequence (DNA): TGTGCCAGCAGTTTATGGCGGGAGGGTCGGAATGAGCAGCTCTTC. The chain uses TRBV2 and TRBJ2-1, with 9 bases fitting TRBD2. The CDR3 has 15 amino acids. Germline CDR1 reads SNHLY; CDR2 reads FYNNEI.

This clonotype was recorded at least ten times. The chain couples TRBV6-1 to TRBJ1-2; D perhaps matches TRBD1 (6 bases). V lost 2 bases to trimming and J lost 5 bases, with 12 bases between them. Germline CDR1 is MNHNS and CDR2 is SASEGT. This CDR3 has 14 residues. The CDR3, as DNA: TGTGCCAGCAGTGAACGTCAGGGGTCTTATGGCTACACCTTC. It encodes CASSERQGSYGYTF.

This clonotype was found a few times. This rearrangement joins TRBV6-1 to TRBJ2-2, with TRBD1 matching 7 bases. V gave up 6 bases and J gave up 0 bases; unmatched junction bases: 7. The V gene's germline CDR1 is MNHNS and CDR2 SASEGT. This CDR3 is built from 16 residues. CDR3 residues: CASSRFGTANTGELFF. Written as DNA, the CDR3 is TGTGCCAGCAGCCGATTCGGGACAGCGAACACCGGGGAGCTGTTTTTT.

The genes are TRBV4-1 and TRBJ1-4; D is unclear. Trimming stripped 0 bases from V and 8 bases from J, with 10 bases between. The CDR3 is made up of 14 amino acids. Germline V gene sequence: CDR1 MGHRA, CDR2 YSYEKL. The CDR3 bases are TGCGCCAGCAGCCAAGATGAGCGGGGAGAAAAACTGTTTTTT. Protein product: CASSQDERGEKLFF.

The chain joins TRBV18 to TRBJ2-6; D not resolved. Germline CDR1 KGHSH, CDR2 LQKENI. Trimming removed 0 bases from V and 3 bases from J, with 9 bases in between. The CDR3 length is 16 residues. This CDR3 reads CASSPPGTFGANVLTF. The CDR3 DNA is TGTGCCAGCTCACCACCAGGAACATTTGGGGCCAACGTCCTGACTTTC.

This clonotype was observed many times. J is TRBJ2-1 and V is TRBV10-3; 11 bases match TRBD2. V gave up 3 bases and J gave up 0 bases; unmatched junction bases: 10. Germline V gives CDR1 ENHRY, CDR2 SYGVKD. The length of the CDR3 is 19 residues. The CDR3 nucleotides are TGTGCCATCAGTGACCGGGGGACTAGCGGAGAGAGCTCCTACAATGAGCAGTTCTTC. Its translation is CAISDRGTSGESSYNEQFF.

This chain links TRBV19 with TRBJ1-6, with 8 bases matching TRBD1. The length of the CDR3 is 14 residues. With 6 bases clipped from V and 6 bases from J, the junction kept 4 bases outside the gene matches. Germline V lookup: CDR1 LNHDA, CDR2 SQIVND (reference sequence). The CDR3 region has the DNA TGTGCCAGTAGCCCGGACAGGGTTAATTCACCCCTCCACTTT. Protein product: CASSPDRVNSPLHF.

The CDR3 loop reads CASSDPSGTDTQYF. The CDR3 DNA is TGTGCCAGCAGCGACCCTAGCGGGACAGATACGCAGTATTTT. The chain recombines TRBV12-3 or TRBV12-4 with TRBJ2-3; 8 bases are a match to TRBD2. V trimming: 6 bases; J trimming: 3 bases; junction bases outside the gene matches: 5. The CDR3 length is 14 residues.

This clonotype was recorded many times. The chain carries TRBV3-1 and TRBJ2-2, with D perhaps TRBD2 (6 bases). The CDR3 covers 15 residues. V lost 1 base and J 7 bases, leaving 13 bases between the germline ends. From germline, CDR1 is LGHDT and CDR2 YNNKEL (reference sequence). CDR3 in amino acids: CASSQVMGGVGELFF. The CDR3 DNA follows: TGTGCCAGCAGCCAAGTAATGGGAGGAGTCGGGGAGCTGTTTTTT.

The chain carries TRBV6-1 and TRBJ2-3, with D maybe TRBD2 (7 bases). The germline V gene encodes CDR1 MNHNS and CDR2 SASEGT. V was clipped by 7 bases and J by 2 bases, with 10 bases between them. CDR3 size: 13 residues. The CDR3 protein is CASKGGYTDTQYF. Written as DNA, the CDR3 is TGTGCCAGCAAGGGGGGGTACACAGATACGCAGTATTTT.

Many counts were recorded for this clonotype. The V gene is TRBV5-6, the J gene TRBJ1-5; 7 positions match TRBD1. V trimming: 0 bases; J trimming: 0 bases; junction bases outside the gene matches: 3. Germline V gene data show CDR1 as SGHDT and CDR2 as YYEEEE. The CDR3 has 16 residues. CDR3 nucleotide sequence: TGTGCCAGCAGCTTGGGACAGGGATATAGCAATCAGCCCCAGCATTTT. Translation gives CASSLGQGYSNQPQHF.

Many counts were recorded for this clonotype. The CDR3 DNA follows: TGTGCCAGCAGCTTAAGGGTAGCCAGCGAGCAGTACTTC. It specifies CASSLRVASEQYF. V gene TRBV7-9 combines with J gene TRBJ2-7, with no clear D. The CDR3 has 13 amino acids. The germline V gene has CDR1 SEHNR and CDR2 FQNEAQ (reference sequence). V gave up 2 bases and J gave up 6 bases, with 11 bases separating them.

This clonotype was found many times. The chain carries TRBV7-2 and TRBJ2-3; D not resolved. The CDR3 has 12 amino acids. Looked up from germline, CDR1 is SGHTA and CDR2 is FQGNSA. Between the trimmed V and J ends, which lost 4 bases and 5 bases, there was a span of 7 bases. CDR3 in amino acids: CASSSTRDTQYF. The CDR3 coding sequence is TGTGCCAGCAGCTCCACCCGAGATACGCAGTATTTT.

The chain uses TRBV12-3 or TRBV12-4 and TRBJ1-1, with 8 bases aligning to TRBD1. V lost 6 bases and J lost 3; bases outside the gene matches: 6. The CDR3 loop spans 14 amino acids. DNA for the CDR3: TGTGCCAGCAGGCGGACAGGGCCGGACACTGAAGCTTTCTTT. It encodes CASRRTGPDTEAFF.

This clonotype was seen many times. The gene calls are TRBV7-8 and TRBJ2-3, with a weak D call TRBD2 (5 bases). The CDR3 has 15 residues. With 0 bases removed from V and 4 bases from J, the gap between germline ends came to 11 bases. Germline CDR1 and CDR2: SGHVS and FQNEAQ. The CDR3: CASSLAGGYPDTQYF. Here the CDR3 DNA reads TGTGCCAGCAGCTTAGCGGGCGGGTATCCAGATACGCAGTATTTT.

This clonotype was recorded once. The chain uses TRBV5-5 and TRBJ2-7, with D unclear. CDR1 and CDR2 from the germline V gene are SGHKS and YYEKEE (reference sequence). V was cut by 3 bases and J by 3 bases, with 7 bases left in between. This CDR3 is 12 amino acids long. The CDR3 DNA is TGTGCCAGCAGCTATGGCATCTACGAGCAGTACTTC. Translating gives CASSYGIYEQYF.

The V gene is TRBV20-1, the J gene TRBJ2-2; D not resolved. Trimming left V 5 bases short and J 6 bases short, with 7 bases between. Germline loops: CDR1 DFQATT, CDR2 SNEGSKA (reference sequence). This CDR3 is 11 amino acids long. This CDR3 reads CSAYGAGELFF. The CDR3 coding sequence is TGCAGTGCTTATGGGGCCGGGGAGCTGTTTTTT.

This clonotype was counted only a few times. V usage is TRBV5-1 and J usage is TRBJ2-2; the D is unclear. V lost 0 bases, J lost 5 bases, and 5 bases lay in between. The length of the CDR3 is 13 residues. Germline assignment: CDR1 SGHRS and CDR2 YFSETQ. This chain's CDR3 is CASSLVLTGELFF. The CDR3 region has the DNA TGCGCCAGCAGCTTGGTTTTGACCGGGGAGCTGTTTTTT.

This clonotype was found many times. The V and J genes are TRBV7-2 and TRBJ1-1; 12 nucleotides align to TRBD1. The CDR3 loop spans 17 amino acids. Trimming at V came to 5 bases and at J to 4 bases, leaving 11 bases not matched to a gene. Germline assignment: CDR1 SGHTA and CDR2 FQGNSA. CDR3: CASSTPGQGAGSTEAFF. As DNA, the CDR3 is TGTGCCAGCAGCACCCCGGGACAGGGGGCGGGAAGCACTGAAGCTTTCTTT.

The table lists this clonotype with many counts. V gene TRBV2 combines with J gene TRBJ2-1; D unclear. With 2 bases removed from V and 6 bases from J, the gap between germline ends came to 8 bases. The CDR3 length is 13 residues. Per the germline V gene, CDR1 is SNHLY and CDR2 is FYNNEI. CDR3 coding DNA: TGTGCCAGCAGTGAATCACTGGCCAATGAGCAGTTCTTC. Protein sequence: CASSESLANEQFF.

This clonotype occurred a few times. The chain joins TRBV20-1 to TRBJ2-7; no definite D call. The CDR3 runs to 12 residues. Trimming removed 7 bases from V and 7 bases from J, with 17 bases in between. CDR1 is DFQATT and CDR2 is SNEGSKA in the germline V gene (reference sequence). The CDR3 sequence: CSVDGPSSEQYV. The CDR3 coding sequence is TGCAGTGTGGACGGTCCCTCTTCGGAGCAGTACGTC.

This chain uses TRBV5-1 with TRBJ1-1; D may be TRBD1 (5 bases). Germline-derived CDR1 and CDR2 are SGHRS and YFSETQ. With 1 base removed from V and 4 bases from J, the gap between germline ends came to 14 bases. CDR3 length: 15 residues. The CDR3 DNA is TGCGCCAGCAGCTTGACCACCCAGAGGGGCACTGAAGCTTTCTTT. Encoded protein: CASSLTTQRGTEAFF. Filled out from reference TRBV5-1 and TRBJ1-1, the complete variable domain reads KAGVTQTPRYLIKTRGQQVTLSCSPISGHRSVSWYQQTPGQGLQFLFEYFSETQRNKGNFPGRFSGRQFSNSRSEMNVSTLELGDSALYLCASSLTTQRGTEAFFGQGTRLTVV.